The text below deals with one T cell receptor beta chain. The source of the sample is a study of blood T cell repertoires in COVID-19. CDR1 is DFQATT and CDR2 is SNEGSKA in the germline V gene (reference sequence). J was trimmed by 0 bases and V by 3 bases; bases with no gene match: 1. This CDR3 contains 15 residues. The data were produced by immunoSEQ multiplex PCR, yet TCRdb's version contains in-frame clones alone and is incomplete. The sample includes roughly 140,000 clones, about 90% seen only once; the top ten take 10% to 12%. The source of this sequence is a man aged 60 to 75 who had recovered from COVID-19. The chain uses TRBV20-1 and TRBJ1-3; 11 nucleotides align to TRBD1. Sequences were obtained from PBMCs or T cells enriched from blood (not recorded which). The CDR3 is CSASGTGGSGNTIYF. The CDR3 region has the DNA TGCAGTGCTAGTGGGACAGGGGGCTCTGGAAACACCATATATTTT.